Below, one T cell receptor beta chain is given with its context. This record belongs to a study of blood T cell repertoires in COVID-19. The participants were between about 18 and 89 years old and came from some 23 US areas. Cohort assignment relied on participant-reported clinical history. Two negative PCRs, clearance, or symptom resolution characterized the recovered Cohort 3 donors. The CDR3 covers 15 residues. Germline V CDR1 and CDR2: SEHNR, FQNEAQ (reference sequence). V was clipped by 4 bases and J by 3 bases, with 15 bases between them. Original data processing: Amplified reference gene primers provided the basis for estimating nucleated cell counts. Produced via immunoSEQ multiplex PCR; TCRdb's table is partial and in-frame only. V and J calls and clone size are copied from that table; D and trimming were computed from the DNA. The sample yields 200,000 to 250,000 clones, about 80% seen once.

This rearrangement joins TRBV7-9 to TRBJ1-2; weak D call: TRBD1 (5 bases). Sequencing used PBMCs or T cells enriched from blood (not recorded which). The receptor was isolated from a man in his fifties or sixties who had recovered from COVID-19. In nucleotides, the CDR3 is TGTGCCAGCAGCTCCCGCGCAGGGTACGACTATGGCTACACCTTC. This translates into CASSSRAGYDYGYTF.